These T cell receptor beta chains were read from a single sample in a study of early T cells in non-severe SARS-CoV-2 infection. In TCRdb, the 5' RACE reads were re-called with MiXCR into one record per CDR3 protein. The sample records tens of thousands of distinct CDR3 sequences, 9.5% to 13% being singletons. Sequencing input: whole blood. The receptors shown here come from an adult who was a healthcare worker with PCR-confirmed SARS-CoV-2 infection or an uninfected control (not recorded which). Both conserved end residues are part of each CDR3. A D gene is named only where the DNA matches it firmly. Clone size is given for some rows only: seen once, a few or many times, or a class if the clone is expanded.

abundance	v_gene	j_gene	d_gene	CDR3aa	CDR3nt
NA	TRBV5-1	TRBJ1-6	TRBD1	CASSLFRDRGSPLHF	TGCGCCAGCAGCTTGTTCCGGGACAGGGGTTCACCCCTCCACTTT
NA	TRBV7-9	TRBJ2-1	NA	CASSYVGPPSYNEQFF	TGTGCCAGCAGCTACGTGGGGCCCCCTTCCTACAATGAGCAGTTCTTC
few	TRBV27	TRBJ2-3	TRBD2	CASSLIPGRGTDTQYF	TGTGCCAGCAGTTTAATCCCCGGGAGGGGCACAGATACGCAGTATTTT
many	TRBV2	TRBJ2-5	TRBD2	CASNSGRHF	TGTGCCAGCAATAGCGGGAGACACTTC
few	TRBV6-5	TRBJ2-7	TRBD2	CASSPTGGGYEQYF	TGTGCCAGCAGTCCAACGGGAGGAGGGTACGAGCAGTACTTC
many	TRBV18	TRBJ1-3	TRBD1	CASSVDRGSGNTIYF	TGTGCCAGCTCAGTTGACAGGGGCTCTGGAAACACCATATATTTT
few	TRBV2	TRBJ1-1	NA	CASSEGTGFSENTEAFF	TGTGCCAGCAGTGAAGGAACAGGGTTCTCGGAGAACACTGAAGCTTTCTTT
medium-sized	TRBV11-2	TRBJ2-2	NA	CASSRQETGELFF	TGTGCCAGCAGCAGACAGGAGACCGGGGAGCTGTTTTTT
many	TRBV5-1	TRBJ2-2	NA	CASSLYDRRTGELFF	TGCGCCAGCAGCTTGTACGACAGAAGAACCGGGGAGCTGTTTTTT
many	TRBV29-1	TRBJ2-5	TRBD1	CSVETGGKGRRTQYF	TGCAGCGTTGAAACAGGGGGGAAGGGACGGCGGACCCAGTACTTC
NA	TRBV3-1	TRBJ2-4	NA	CASSPTPDRKNIQYF	TGTGCCAGCAGCCCCACTCCGGACAGAAAAAACATTCAGTACTTC
NA	TRBV15	TRBJ2-7	NA	CATSRVSYEQYF	TGTGCCACCAGCAGGGTTTCCTACGAGCAGTACTTC
NA	TRBV9	TRBJ2-1	NA	CASSVGGIDNEQFF	TGTGCCAGCAGCGTAGGAGGAATCGACAATGAGCAGTTCTTC
NA	TRBV6-1	TRBJ2-7	NA	CASNERLTYEQYF	TGTGCCAGCAACGAGAGGTTAACCTACGAGCAGTACTTC
many	TRBV20-1	TRBJ2-7	NA	CSASAQRHTYEQYF	TGCAGTGCTAGCGCCCAGCGGCACACCTACGAGCAGTACTTC
NA	TRBV9	TRBJ2-1	TRBD1	CASSRTGDGEQFF	TGTGCCAGCAGCCGGACAGGGGACGGTGAGCAGTTCTTC
many	TRBV28	TRBJ2-5	NA	CASSLTSGTQYF	TGTGCCAGCAGTTTAACCTCTGGGACCCAGTACTTC
NA	TRBV10-3	TRBJ2-7	TRBD2	CATRPGGNEQYF	TGTGCCACCCGTCCGGGAGGAAACGAGCAGTACTTC
many	TRBV29-1	TRBJ2-1	NA	CSGGTEHNEQFF	TGCAGCGGGGGGACGGAACACAATGAGCAGTTCTTC
few	TRBV29-1	TRBJ2-3	TRBD1	CSQGTATTDTQYF	TGCAGCCAAGGGACAGCAACCACAGATACGCAGTATTTT
many	TRBV28	TRBJ2-3	TRBD2	CASSSLTSGSTDTQYF	TGTGCCAGCAGTTCCCTGACTAGCGGGAGCACAGATACGCAGTATTTT
NA	TRBV7-9	TRBJ1-3	NA	CASSSLLDTIYF	TGTGCCAGCAGCTCGCTTTTGGACACCATATATTTT
few	TRBV12-5	TRBJ2-3	NA	CATSSGDTQYF	TGTGCTACTTCGTCTGGGGATACGCAGTATTTT
NA	TRBV11-2	TRBJ2-3	TRBD2	CASSFNPWTSGTTDTQYF	TGTGCCAGCAGCTTTAATCCCTGGACTAGCGGTACCACAGATACGCAGTATTTT
many	TRBV30	TRBJ2-1	NA	CAWSGPRHEQFF	TGTGCCTGGAGTGGTCCCCGCCATGAGCAGTTCTTC
NA	TRBV28	TRBJ2-1	NA	CASTAVRGEQFF	TGTGCCAGCACGGCGGTACGGGGTGAGCAGTTCTTC
few	TRBV2	TRBJ2-1	NA	CASSEGRGSYNEQFF	TGTGCCAGCAGTGAAGGAAGGGGCTCCTACAATGAGCAGTTCTTC
many	TRBV6-6	TRBJ2-7	TRBD1	CASSQFQGAEQYF	TGTGCCAGCAGTCAATTCCAGGGGGCCGAGCAGTACTTC
NA	TRBV3-1	TRBJ1-2	NA	CASSQQRRAQLDGYTF	TGTGCCAGCAGCCAACAAAGGCGGGCACAGTTGGATGGCTACACCTTC
few	TRBV11-2	TRBJ2-7	NA	CASSSSDSTMQYF	TGTGCCAGCAGCTCCTCCGACTCGACGATGCAGTACTTC
many	TRBV20-1	TRBJ2-7	TRBD2	CSARGTGGHIDRYEQYF	TGCAGTGCTAGAGGGACGGGGGGTCATATTGATCGCTACGAGCAGTACTTC
many	TRBV29-1	TRBJ2-1	NA	CSVHGSGVYNEQFF	TGCAGCGTTCACGGCAGCGGTGTTTACAATGAGCAGTTCTTC
few	TRBV12-3/TRBV12-4	TRBJ2-1	NA	CASSFRLGNYNEQFF	TGTGCCAGCAGTTTCCGACTGGGGAACTACAATGAGCAGTTCTTC
NA	TRBV5-4	TRBJ2-1	NA	CASSLDAVSSYNEQFF	TGTGCCAGCAGCTTGGATGCGGTGAGCTCCTACAATGAGCAGTTCTTC
many	TRBV5-6	TRBJ2-7	NA	CASSLIGAHYEQYF	TGTGCCAGCAGCTTGATAGGGGCCCACTACGAGCAGTACTTC
NA	TRBV4-2	TRBJ2-5	NA	CASSPVGGQETQYF	TGTGCCAGCAGCCCCGTAGGCGGCCAAGAGACCCAGTACTTC
NA	TRBV7-6	TRBJ1-1	TRBD1	CASRQTGGTPGTEAFF	TGTGCCAGCAGACAGACAGGGGGAACCCCTGGCACTGAAGCTTTCTTT
NA	TRBV5-6	TRBJ2-7	TRBD2	CASSLAGGDSYEQYF	TGTGCCAGCAGCTTGGCGGGAGGGGACTCCTACGAGCAGTACTTC
few	TRBV2	TRBJ2-4	NA	CASSEQGPGGIQYF	TGTGCCAGCAGTGAGCAGGGGCCCGGTGGCATTCAGTACTTC
NA	TRBV11-2	TRBJ1-4	NA	CASSLTTNEKLFF	TGTGCCAGCAGCTTAACGACAAATGAAAAACTGTTTTTT
few	TRBV28	TRBJ1-1	NA	CASTSGLKVEAFF	TGTGCCAGCACTTCGGGACTAAAGGTTGAAGCTTTCTTT
many	TRBV7-9	TRBJ2-7	NA	CASSLAVGPGEQYF	TGTGCCAGCAGCTTAGCTGTCGGTCCGGGTGAGCAGTACTTC
NA	TRBV2	TRBJ1-4	NA	CASSMQGPNEKLFF	TGTGCCAGCAGTATGCAGGGGCCAAATGAAAAACTGTTTTTT
NA	TRBV5-1	TRBJ2-7	NA	CASNEGSSYEQYF	TGCGCCAGCAACGAGGGTAGCTCCTACGAGCAGTACTTC
many	TRBV10-2	TRBJ2-5	TRBD2	CASSGLAGVETQYF	TGCGCCAGCAGCGGACTAGCGGGAGTGGAGACCCAGTACTTC
NA	TRBV3-1	TRBJ2-2	TRBD1	CASSQDSGQGDGELFF	TGTGCCAGCAGCCAAGATTCGGGACAGGGTGACGGGGAGCTGTTTTTT
NA	TRBV29-1	TRBJ2-2	TRBD1	CSVDWGTGQTGELFF	TGCAGCGTTGATTGGGGGACAGGTCAAACCGGGGAGCTGTTTTTT
many	TRBV29-1	TRBJ2-5	TRBD1	CSGQGAPETQYF	TGCAGCGGCCAGGGGGCTCCAGAGACCCAGTACTTC
NA	TRBV7-2	TRBJ2-3	NA	CASSLGTSSDTQYF	TGTGCCAGCAGCTTAGGAACTAGCTCGGATACGCAGTATTTT
NA	TRBV20-1	TRBJ2-5	TRBD1	CSALRRTGLETQYF	TGCAGTGCGTTAAGACGGACAGGGTTAGAGACCCAGTACTTC
NA	TRBV29-1	TRBJ2-1	TRBD1	CSVENPTGQGYNEQFF	TGCAGCGTTGAGAACCCGACGGGACAGGGGTACAATGAGCAGTTCTTC